This T cell receptor (beta chain) stems from a study of cytomegalovirus exposure and HLA in healthy donors. The CDR3 contains 12 residues. V was shortened by 5 bases and J by 6 bases, with 10 bases between the two germline ends. The germline V gene encodes CDR1 MNHNY and CDR2 SVGAGI (reference sequence). PCR amplification relied on 60 Vbeta primers (plus 13 Jbeta primers). Clones were sequenced by immunoSEQ multiplex PCR, and TCRdb holds only the in-frame ones, with some missing. The sample's table shows fewer than 85,000 clones. The material sequenced was PBMCs. V gene TRBV6-6 combines with J gene TRBJ1-2; possibly TRBD1 for D (5 bases). The sequence was collected from a woman between 35 and 50 years old in good health and CMV-seropositive. DNA of the CDR3: TGTGCCAGCAGTCAGGGTATCGATGGCTACACCTTC. Its protein is CASSQGIDGYTF.